This TCR beta chain appears in the sequencing data of a study of cytomegalovirus exposure and HLA in healthy donors. Germline CDR1 and CDR2: MNHNY and SVGAGI (reference sequence). The ends lost 2 bases at V and 1 base at J; junction bases unmatched: 2. This CDR3 contains 16 residues. Turning to this clone: Its matching antigen is unknown.

The PCR had 60 Vbeta and 13 Jbeta primers. The assay was immunoSEQ multiplex PCR, and TCRdb's table has in-frame clones only and misses some. The profile shows approximately 85,000 clones, around 80% of them singletons. Findings of the study overall: The productive fraction for most TCR beta V segments was about 87% or about 30% in an earlier analysis.

The chain combines TRBV6-6 with TRBJ2-2, with TRBD1 identical over 9 bases. The material sequenced was PBMCs. This receptor was taken from a young man in good health and CMV-seronegative. The CDR3 loop is CASSYMGQGNTGELFF. The DNA for the CDR3 is TGTGCCAGCAGTTACATGGGACAGGGGAACACCGGGGAGCTGTTTTTT.